The 8 T cell receptor beta chains given below trace back to one sample, sequenced in a study of CD8+CD57+ T cells in acquired aplastic anemia. The template for TCR beta VDJ and CDR3 sequence profiling was genomic DNA. TCRdb reanalysed the reads using MiXCR and keeps one entry per CDR3 protein. This repertoire shows some 200,000 distinct CDR3 sequences, 61% found once; its top ten account for 29%. Sequencing was done on a sample of sorted CD4+, CD8+, or CD8+CD57+ T cells (not recorded which) from PBMCs. Receptor source: a human donor in good health.

This clonotype was found once. The chain couples TRBV19 to TRBJ2-1; either TRBD1 or TRBD2 may fit D (6 bases each). The germline gives CDR1 LNHDA, CDR2 SQIVND (reference sequence). V lost 3 bases and J lost 1, with 10 bases in between. This CDR3 is 15 amino acids long. The CDR3 sequence is CASSIGGTSYNEQFF. The CDR3 DNA is TGTGCCAGTAGTATCGGCGGGACATCCTACAATGAGCAGTTCTTC.

The CDR3 is CASSRSGTTYEQYF. The CDR3 DNA reads as TGTGCCAGTAGTAGATCAGGGACGACCTACGAGCAGTACTTC. V and J are TRBV19 and TRBJ2-7; either TRBD1 or TRBD2 may supply D (5 bases each). The germline V gene encodes CDR1 LNHDA and CDR2 SQIVND (reference sequence). CDR3 length equals 14 residues. Trimming pared 4 bases from V and 2 bases from J, leaving 12 bases between.

Details on this clonotype: With a much larger clone just one base away, this may be a read error. The final CDR3 position lacks the conserved phenylalanine or tryptophan, pointing to a likely read error. This chain connects TRBV27 to TRBJ2-7, with D unresolved. V lost 2 bases, J lost 3 bases, and 11 bases lay in between. In germline, CDR1 is MNHEY, CDR2 SMNVEV (reference sequence). This CDR3 comprises 14 residues. CDR3 sequence: CASSLVGNSYEQYL. The CDR3 DNA reads as TGTGCCAGCAGTTTAGTGGGCAATAGCTACGAGCAGTACCTC.

The J gene is TRBJ2-7, the V gene TRBV7-6; 11 bases are shared with TRBD2. With V trimmed by 5 bases and J by 5 bases, 8 bases remained unmatched. Germline CDR1 is SGHVS and CDR2 is FNYEAQ. This CDR3 contains 15 residues. The CDR3 is CASSIRGLAENEQYF. The CDR3 region has the DNA TGTGCCAGCAGCATCCGGGGACTAGCGGAGAACGAGCAGTACTTC.

The genes are TRBV29-1 and TRBJ1-5; possibly TRBD1 for D (6 bases). CDR3 size: 15 residues. Germline CDR1 reads SQVTM; CDR2 reads ANQGSEA. V shed 3 bases and J shed 0 bases, with 12 bases lying between them. CDR3 sequence: CSVDAGGCSNQPQHF. CDR3 DNA: TGCAGCGTTGATGCTGGGGGCTGTAGCAATCAGCCCCAGCATTTT. The variable domain in full, with the rest retrieved from reference TRBV29-1 and TRBJ1-5, is SAVISQKPSRDICQRGTSLTIQCQVDSQVTMMFWYRQQPGQSLTLIATANQGSEATYESGFVIDKFPISRPNLTFSTLTVSNMSPEDSSIYLCSVDAGGCSNQPQHFGDGTRLSIL.

The chain is built from TRBV12-3 or TRBV12-4 and TRBJ1-6; TRBD1 is a possible D gene (5 bases). The V end was cut by 1 base, the J end by 17 bases, with 15 bases between. The CDR3 is made up of 13 amino acids. The CDR3 region is CASSLDGYRQIHF. The CDR3, as DNA: TGTGCCAGCAGTTTAGACGGGTACAGGCAGATCCACTTT.

The table lists this clonotype with many counts. The chain is built from TRBV6-2 or TRBV6-3 and TRBJ2-7, with 7 bases identical to TRBD1. V was clipped by 0 bases and J by 7 bases; unmatched bases: 9. CDR3 length equals 15 residues. The germline gives CDR1 MNHEY, CDR2 SVGEGT. The CDR3 loop is CASSYSKGQPVEQYF. The CDR3 coding sequence is TGTGCCAGCAGTTACTCTAAGGGACAGCCCGTGGAGCAGTACTTC.

The rearrangement links TRBV19 to TRBJ2-6, with D hard to call. Per germline, CDR1 LNHDA and CDR2 SQIVND (reference sequence). The CDR3 runs 14 residues. V was shortened by 7 bases and J by 4 bases, with 11 bases between the two germline ends. CDR3 protein: CASIADAGANVLTF. The CDR3 DNA is TGTGCCAGTATCGCGGATGCCGGGGCCAACGTCCTGACTTTC. The entire variable domain, with the rest obtained from reference TRBV19 and TRBJ2-6, is as follows: DGGITQSPKYLFRKEGQNVTLSCEQNLNHDAMYWYRQDPGQGLRLIYYSQIVNDFQKGDIAEGYSVSREKKESFPLTVTSAQKNPTAFYLCASIADAGANVLTFGAGSRLTVL.